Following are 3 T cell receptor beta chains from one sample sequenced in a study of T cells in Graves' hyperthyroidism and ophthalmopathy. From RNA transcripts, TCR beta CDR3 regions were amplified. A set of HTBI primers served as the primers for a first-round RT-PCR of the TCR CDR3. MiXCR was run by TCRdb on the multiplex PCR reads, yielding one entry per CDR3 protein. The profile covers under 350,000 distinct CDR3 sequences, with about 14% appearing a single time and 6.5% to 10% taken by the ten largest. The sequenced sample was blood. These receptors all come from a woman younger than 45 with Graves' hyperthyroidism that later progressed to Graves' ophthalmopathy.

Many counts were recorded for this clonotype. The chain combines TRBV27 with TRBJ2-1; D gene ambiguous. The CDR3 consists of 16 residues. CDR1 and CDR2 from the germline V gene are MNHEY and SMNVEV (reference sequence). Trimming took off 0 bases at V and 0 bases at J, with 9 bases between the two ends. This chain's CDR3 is CASSLSLLFSYNEQFF. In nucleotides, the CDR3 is TGTGCCAGCAGTTTATCGTTACTATTCTCCTACAATGAGCAGTTCTTC.

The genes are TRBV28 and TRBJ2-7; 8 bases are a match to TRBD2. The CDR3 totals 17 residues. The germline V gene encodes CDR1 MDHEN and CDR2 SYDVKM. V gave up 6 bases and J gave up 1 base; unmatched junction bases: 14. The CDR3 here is CASSSGIAGSLSYEQYF. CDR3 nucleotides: TGTGCCAGCAGCTCCGGGATAGCGGGATCTCTTTCCTACGAGCAGTACTTC. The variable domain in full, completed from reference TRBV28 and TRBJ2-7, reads DVKVTQSSRYLVKRTGEKVFLECVQDMDHENMFWYRQDPGLGLRLIYFSYDVKMKEKGDIPEGYSVSREKKERFSLILESASTNQTSMYLCASSSGIAGSLSYEQYFGPGTRLTVT.

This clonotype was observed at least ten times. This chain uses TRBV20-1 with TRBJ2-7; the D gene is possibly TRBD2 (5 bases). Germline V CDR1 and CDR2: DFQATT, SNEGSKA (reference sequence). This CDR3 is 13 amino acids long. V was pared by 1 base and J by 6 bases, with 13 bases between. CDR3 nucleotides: TGCAGTGCTAGAGTACCCAGCGGTTTCGAGCAGTACTTC. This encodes CSARVPSGFEQYF.